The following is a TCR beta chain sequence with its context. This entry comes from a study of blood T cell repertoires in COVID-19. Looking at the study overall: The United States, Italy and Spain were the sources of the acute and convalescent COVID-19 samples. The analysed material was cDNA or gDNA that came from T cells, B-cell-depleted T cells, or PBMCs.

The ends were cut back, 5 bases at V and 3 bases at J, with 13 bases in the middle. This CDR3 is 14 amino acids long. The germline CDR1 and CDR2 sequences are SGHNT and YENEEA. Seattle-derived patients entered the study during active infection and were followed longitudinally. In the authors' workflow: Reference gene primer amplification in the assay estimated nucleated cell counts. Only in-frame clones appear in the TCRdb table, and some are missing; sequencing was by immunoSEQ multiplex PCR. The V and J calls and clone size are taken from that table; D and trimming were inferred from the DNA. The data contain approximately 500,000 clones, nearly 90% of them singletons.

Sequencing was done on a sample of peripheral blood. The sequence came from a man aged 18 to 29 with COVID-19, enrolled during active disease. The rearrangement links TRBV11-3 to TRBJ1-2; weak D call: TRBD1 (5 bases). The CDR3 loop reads CASSPRTGDYGYTF. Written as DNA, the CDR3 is TGTGCCAGCAGCCCCCGGACGGGGGACTATGGCTACACCTTC.